The present T cell receptor beta chain was sequenced within a study of T-cell reconstitution after alpha-beta-depleted transplantation in children. The V gene lost 2 bases and the J gene lost 5 bases, with 3 bases spanning the gap. This CDR3 has 11 residues. The germline gives CDR1 SNHLY, CDR2 FYNNEI. This clonotype came up many times. As it was prepared, the TCRbeta library received unique molecular identifiers. TCRdb ran MiXCR on the PCR reads and lists one entry per CDR3 protein. The top ten hold over 8% of the sample, which has about 110,000 distinct CDR3 sequences, 10% seen once. The receptor was derived from a human donor who donated a stem cell graft to a child with acute lymphoblastic leukemia. The chain combines TRBV2 with TRBJ1-1, with D uncertain. Here the sequenced sample was PBMCs from the stem cell graft donor, taken from the stem cell graft. The CDR3 is CASSEFTEAFF. The CDR3 nucleotides read TGTGCCAGCAGTGAATTTACTGAAGCTTTCTTT.